This T cell receptor (beta chain) was found in a study of T cell responses to AZD1222 COVID-19 vaccine. Here immunoSEQ multiplex PCR was the method, and the copy in TCRdb shows in-frame clones only, minus some. Of 60,000 to 90,000 clones in the sample, about 74% were seen once. The CDR3 sequence is 13 residues long. V was clipped by 8 bases and J by 8 bases, with 18 bases between them. This receptor was identified in an adult who received the MenACWY meningococcal vaccine as a control. The rearrangement links TRBV12-3 or TRBV12-4 to TRBJ1-2; possible D gene TRBD1, 5 bases. The starting material was peripheral blood, obtained 28 days after the second dose of the MenACWY control vaccine. The CDR3 reads CASSPGTAAGYTF. The CDR3 bases are TGTGCCAGCTCACCCGGGACGGCGGCGGGCTACACCTTC.